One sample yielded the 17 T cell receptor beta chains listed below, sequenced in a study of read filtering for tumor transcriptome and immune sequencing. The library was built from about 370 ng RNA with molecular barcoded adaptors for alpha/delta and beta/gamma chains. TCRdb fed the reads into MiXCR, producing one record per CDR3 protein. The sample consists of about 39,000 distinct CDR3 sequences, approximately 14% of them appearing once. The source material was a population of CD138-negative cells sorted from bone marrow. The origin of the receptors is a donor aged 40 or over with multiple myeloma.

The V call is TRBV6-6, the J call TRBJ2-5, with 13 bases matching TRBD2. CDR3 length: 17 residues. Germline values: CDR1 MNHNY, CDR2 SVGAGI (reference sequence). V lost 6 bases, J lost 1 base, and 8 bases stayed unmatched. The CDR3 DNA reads TGTGCCAGCAGGGGACTAGCGGGAACTCGTCCCCAAGAGACCCAGTACTTC. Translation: CASRGLAGTRPQETQYF.

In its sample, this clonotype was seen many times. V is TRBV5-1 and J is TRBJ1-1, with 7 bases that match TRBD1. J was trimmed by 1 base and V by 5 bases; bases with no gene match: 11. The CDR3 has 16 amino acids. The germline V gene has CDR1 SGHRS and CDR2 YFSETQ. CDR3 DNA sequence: TGCGCCAGCAGAACGAAAGGGGGCCCGGGGAACACTGAAGCTTTCTTT. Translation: CASRTKGGPGNTEAFF.

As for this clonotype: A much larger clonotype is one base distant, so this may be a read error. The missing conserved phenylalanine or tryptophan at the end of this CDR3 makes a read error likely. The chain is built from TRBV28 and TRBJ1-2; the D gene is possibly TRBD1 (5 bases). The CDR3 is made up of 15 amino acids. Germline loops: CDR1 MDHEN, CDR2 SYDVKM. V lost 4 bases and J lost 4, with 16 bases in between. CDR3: CASSSTDKKGYGYTS. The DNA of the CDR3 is TGTGCCAGCAGTTCGACGGACAAAAAAGGCTATGGCTACACCTCC.

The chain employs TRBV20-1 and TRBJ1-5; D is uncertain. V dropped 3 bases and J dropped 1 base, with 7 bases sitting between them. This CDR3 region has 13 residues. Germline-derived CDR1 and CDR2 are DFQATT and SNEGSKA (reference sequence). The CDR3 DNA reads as TGCAGTGCTAGGGGGTCCAGCAATCAGCCCCAGCATTTT. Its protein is CSARGSSNQPQHF.

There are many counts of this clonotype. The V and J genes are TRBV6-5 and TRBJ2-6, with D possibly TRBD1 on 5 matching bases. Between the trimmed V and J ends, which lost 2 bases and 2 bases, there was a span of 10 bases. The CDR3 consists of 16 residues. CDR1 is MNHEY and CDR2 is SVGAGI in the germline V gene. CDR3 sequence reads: CASSYEGHTGANVLTF. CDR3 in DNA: TGTGCCAGCAGTTACGAAGGACATACTGGGGCCAACGTCCTGACTTTC.

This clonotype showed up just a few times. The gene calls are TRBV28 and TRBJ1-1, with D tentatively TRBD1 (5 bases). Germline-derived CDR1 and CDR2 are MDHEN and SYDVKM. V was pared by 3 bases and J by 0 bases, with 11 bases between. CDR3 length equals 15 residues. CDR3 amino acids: CASSLSLGVNTEAFF. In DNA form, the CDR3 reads TGTGCCAGCAGTTTGAGTCTGGGGGTGAACACTGAAGCTTTCTTT.

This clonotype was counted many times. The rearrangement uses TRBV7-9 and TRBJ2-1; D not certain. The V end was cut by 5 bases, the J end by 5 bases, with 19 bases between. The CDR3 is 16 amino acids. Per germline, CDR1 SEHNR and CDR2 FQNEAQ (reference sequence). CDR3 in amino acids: CASSPMVSDPNNEQFF. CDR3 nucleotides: TGTGCCAGCAGCCCCATGGTCAGTGACCCAAACAATGAGCAGTTCTTC.

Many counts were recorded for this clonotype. The CDR3 DNA reads TGCAGTGCTAGAGGAGAGTTATTTTCCCGGATCCAGCCCCAGCATTTT. Translating gives CSARGELFSRIQPQHF. V usage is TRBV20-1 and J usage is TRBJ1-5; no definite D call. Trimming left V 1 base short and J 7 bases short, with 20 bases between. The germline V gene has CDR1 DFQATT and CDR2 SNEGSKA (reference sequence). The CDR3 has 16 residues.

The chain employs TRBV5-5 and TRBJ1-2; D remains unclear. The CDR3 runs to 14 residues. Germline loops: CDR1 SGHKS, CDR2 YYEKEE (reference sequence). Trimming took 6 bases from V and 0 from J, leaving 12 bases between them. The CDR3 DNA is TGTGCCAGCACCCTGCCATGTACTAACTATGGCTACACCTTC. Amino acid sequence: CASTLPCTNYGYTF.

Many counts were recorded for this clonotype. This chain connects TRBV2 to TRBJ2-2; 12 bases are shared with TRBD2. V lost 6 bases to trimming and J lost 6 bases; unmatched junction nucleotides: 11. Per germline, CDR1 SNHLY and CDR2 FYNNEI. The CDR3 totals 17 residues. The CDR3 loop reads CASRELTSGSIAGELFF. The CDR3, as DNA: TGTGCCAGCAGAGAATTGACTAGCGGGAGCATAGCCGGGGAGCTGTTTTTT.

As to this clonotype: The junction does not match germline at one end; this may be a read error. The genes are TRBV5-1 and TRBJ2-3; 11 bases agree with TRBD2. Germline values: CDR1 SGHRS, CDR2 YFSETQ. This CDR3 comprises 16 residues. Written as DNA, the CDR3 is TGCGCCAGCAACAAGGATAGCGGGGGGGCGTCAGATACGCGGTATTTT. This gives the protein CASNKDSGGASDTRYF.

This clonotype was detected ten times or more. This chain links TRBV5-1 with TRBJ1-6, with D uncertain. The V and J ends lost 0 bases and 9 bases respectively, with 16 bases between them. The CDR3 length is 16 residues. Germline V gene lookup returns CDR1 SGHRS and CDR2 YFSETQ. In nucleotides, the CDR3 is TGCGCCAGCAGCTTGGATCGGCAGGATGGGAGTTCACCCCTCCACTTT. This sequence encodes CASSLDRQDGSSPLHF. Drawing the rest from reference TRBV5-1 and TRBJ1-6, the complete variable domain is KAGVTQTPRYLIKTRGQQVTLSCSPISGHRSVSWYQQTPGQGLQFLFEYFSETQRNKGNFPGRFSGRQFSNSRSEMNVSTLELGDSALYLCASSLDRQDGSSPLHFGNGTRLTVT.

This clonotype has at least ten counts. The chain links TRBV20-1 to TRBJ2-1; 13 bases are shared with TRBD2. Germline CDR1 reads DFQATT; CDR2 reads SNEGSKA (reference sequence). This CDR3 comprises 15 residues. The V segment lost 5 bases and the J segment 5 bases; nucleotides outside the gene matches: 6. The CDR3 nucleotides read TGCAGTGCTGTTACTAGCGGGGGGGCGGACAATGAGCAGTTCTTC. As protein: CSAVTSGGADNEQFF.

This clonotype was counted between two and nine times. The CDR3 region has the DNA TGTGCCAGCAGTCGACTAGCGGGAGAGTCCAATGAGCAGTTCTTC. Translated, it gives CASSRLAGESNEQFF. This sequence joins TRBV6-4 and TRBJ2-1; 12 positions match TRBD2. Germline V gene data show CDR1 as MRHNA and CDR2 as SNTAGT. With V trimmed by 5 bases and J by 6 bases, 5 bases remained unmatched. The CDR3 extends over 15 amino acids.

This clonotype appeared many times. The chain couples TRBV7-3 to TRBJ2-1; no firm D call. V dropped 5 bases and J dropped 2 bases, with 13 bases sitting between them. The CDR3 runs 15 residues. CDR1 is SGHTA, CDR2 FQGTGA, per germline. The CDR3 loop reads CASSPLSGTYNEQFF. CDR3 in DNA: TGTGCCAGCAGCCCCCTCAGTGGAACCTACAATGAGCAGTTCTTC.

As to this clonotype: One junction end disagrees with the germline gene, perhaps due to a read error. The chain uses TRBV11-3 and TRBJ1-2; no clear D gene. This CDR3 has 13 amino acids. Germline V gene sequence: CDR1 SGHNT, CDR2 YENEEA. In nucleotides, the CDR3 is TGTACCAGCAGCGCCCAGGACAACTATGGCTACACCTTC. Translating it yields CTSSAQDNYGYTF.

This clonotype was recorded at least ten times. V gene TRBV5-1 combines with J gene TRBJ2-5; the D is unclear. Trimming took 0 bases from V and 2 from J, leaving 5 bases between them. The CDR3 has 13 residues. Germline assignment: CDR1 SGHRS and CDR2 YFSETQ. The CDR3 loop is CASSLETQETQYF. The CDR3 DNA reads TGCGCCAGCAGCTTGGAGACACAAGAGACCCAGTACTTC.